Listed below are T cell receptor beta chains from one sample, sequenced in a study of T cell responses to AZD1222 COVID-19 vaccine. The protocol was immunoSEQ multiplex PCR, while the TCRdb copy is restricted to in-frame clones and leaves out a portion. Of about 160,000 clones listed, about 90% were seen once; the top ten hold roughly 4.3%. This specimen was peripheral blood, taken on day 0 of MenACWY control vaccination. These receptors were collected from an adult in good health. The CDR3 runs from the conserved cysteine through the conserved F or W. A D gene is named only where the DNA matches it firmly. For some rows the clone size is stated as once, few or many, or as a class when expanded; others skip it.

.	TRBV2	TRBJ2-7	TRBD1	CASRRGTGGSYEQYF	TGTGCCAGCAGGAGAGGGACAGGGGGCTCCTACGAGCAGTACTTC
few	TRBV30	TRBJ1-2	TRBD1	CAWSAPDRARFGYTF	TGTGCCTGGAGTGCGCCGGACAGGGCTAGGTTTGGCTACACCTTC
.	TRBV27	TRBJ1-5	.	CASRAWGTGQPQHF	TGTGCCAGCAGGGCCTGGGGGACGGGGCAGCCCCAGCATTTT
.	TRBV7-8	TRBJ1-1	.	CASSPRGDLRGTEAFF	TGTGCCAGCAGCCCCCGAGGGGACCTTCGGGGCACTGAAGCTTTCTTT
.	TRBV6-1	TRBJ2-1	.	CASSEMGSSYNEQFF	TGTGCCAGCAGTGAAATGGGAAGCTCCTACAATGAGCAGTTCTTC
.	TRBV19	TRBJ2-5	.	CASSWGADYETQYF	TGTGCCAGTAGTTGGGGGGCGGATTATGAGACCCAGTACTTC
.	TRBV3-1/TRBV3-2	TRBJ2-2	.	CASSRGHTDTGELFF	TGTGCCAGCAGCAGGGGCCACACGGACACCGGGGAGCTGTTTTTT
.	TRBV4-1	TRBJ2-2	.	CASRRGDLYTGELFF	TGCGCCAGCAGAAGGGGGGACCTATACACCGGGGAGCTGTTTTTT
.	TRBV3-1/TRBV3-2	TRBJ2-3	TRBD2	CASSQGIAGVTDTQYF	TGTGCCAGCAGCCAAGGGATAGCGGGAGTCACAGATACGCAGTATTTT
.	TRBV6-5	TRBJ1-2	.	CASSYSIVGTNYGYTF	TGTGCCAGCAGTTACTCGATCGTGGGGACTAACTATGGCTACACCTTC
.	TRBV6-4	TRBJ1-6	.	CASSDSIGPNSPLHF	TGTGCCAGCAGTGACTCTATCGGGCCAAATTCACCCCTCCACTTT
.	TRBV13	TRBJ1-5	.	CASSLLTHNSNQPQHF	TGTGCCAGCAGCTTACTAACACATAATAGCAATCAGCCCCAGCATTTT
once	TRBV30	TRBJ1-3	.	CAWGTSGNTIYF	TGTGCCTGGGGGACCTCTGGAAACACCATATATTTT
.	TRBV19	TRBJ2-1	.	CASTSVTTSSYNEQFF	.
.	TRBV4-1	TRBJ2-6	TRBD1	CASSQPRQGAGANVLTF	TGCGCCAGCAGCCAGCCCAGACAGGGAGCTGGGGCCAACGTCCTGACTTTC
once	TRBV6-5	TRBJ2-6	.	CASASGANVLTF	TGTGCCAGCGCCTCTGGGGCCAACGTCCTGACTTTC
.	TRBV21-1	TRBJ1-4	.	CASSKGEGAKKKLFF	TGTGCCAGCAGCAAAGGTGAGGGGGCGAAGAAAAAACTGTTTTTT
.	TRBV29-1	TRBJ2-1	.	CSVEPTGVQFF	TGCAGCGTTGAACCGACCGGGGTCCAGTTCTTC
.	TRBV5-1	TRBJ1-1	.	CASSLIGTPNTEAFF	TGCGCCAGCAGCCTTATTGGGACACCAAACACTGAAGCTTTCTTT
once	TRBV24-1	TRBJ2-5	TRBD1	CATSDSGQGGTQYF	TGTGCCACCAGTGATTCGGGACAGGGGGGAACCCAGTACTTC
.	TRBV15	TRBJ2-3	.	CATSRVSGGTDTQYF	TGTGCCACCAGCAGAGTGTCAGGGGGCACAGATACGCAGTATTTT
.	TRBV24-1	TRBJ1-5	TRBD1	CATSDTTGLGNQPQHF	TGTGCCACCAGTGACACGACAGGGCTGGGAAATCAGCCCCAGCATTTT
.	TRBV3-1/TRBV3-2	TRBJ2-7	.	CASSQDGRAYEQYF	TGTGCCAGCAGCCAAGACGGCAGGGCCTACGAGCAGTACTTC
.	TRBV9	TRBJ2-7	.	CASSYRPSRPYEQYF	TGTGCCAGCAGCTACCGGCCCAGCCGACCCTACGAGCAGTACTTC
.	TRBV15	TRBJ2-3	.	CATSRDLTATQYF	TGTGCCACCAGCAGAGATTTGACAGCTACGCAGTATTTT
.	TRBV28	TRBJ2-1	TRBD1	CASRSGTGDSSYNEQFF	TGTGCCAGCAGATCCGGGACAGGGGACAGCTCCTACAATGAGCAGTTCTTC
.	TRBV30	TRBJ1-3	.	CAWSITGTRNTIYF	TGTGCCTGGAGTATAACAGGGACGCGAAACACCATATATTTT